These T cell receptor beta chains were read from a single sample in a study of shared clonotypes between healthy human individuals. The protocol was immunoSEQ multiplex PCR, while the TCRdb copy is restricted to in-frame clones and leaves out a portion. The sample lists approximately 650,000 clones, 95% to 96% occurring once. Specimen: naive CD8+ T cells sorted from blood. All receptors come from a woman aged 25 to 45 in good health. Each CDR3 is given with its conserved first and last residue. The D gene is left open where the match is weak. Clone size, where shown, is once, few, many, or a class for clones that have expanded.

J: TRBJ1-1
D: .
V: TRBV14
size: .
DNA: TGTGCCAGCACCCCCGGGGGGGCGCGGACTGAAGCTTTCTTT
CDR3: CASTPGGARTEAFF

J: TRBJ2-1
D: .
V: TRBV15
size: .
DNA: TGTGCCACCAGGCGGGGCCTATACAATGAGCAGTTCTTC
CDR3: CATRRGLYNEQFF

J: TRBJ2-1
D: TRBD2
V: TRBV5-4
size: .
DNA: TGTGCCAGCAGCGGTAGGGTAGCGGGGTCGAGATCCTACAATGAGCAGTTCTTC
CDR3: CASSGRVAGSRSYNEQFF

J: TRBJ1-2
D: .
V: TRBV6-1
size: once
DNA: TGTGCCAGCAGTGAAGCAGGAATTTCGGGGAACGGCTATGGCTACACCTTC
CDR3: CASSEAGISGNGYGYTF

J: TRBJ2-2
D: TRBD2
V: TRBV19
size: .
DNA: TGTGCCAGTAGTATAGCCCATCGGGGGGGATATGTCAGAACGAACACCGGGGAGCTGTTTTTT
CDR3: CASSIAHRGGYVRTNTGELFF

J: TRBJ2-7
D: .
V: TRBV27
size: .
DNA: TGTGCCAGCAGTCGACAGATAAACTACGAGCAGTACTTC
CDR3: CASSRQINYEQYF

J: TRBJ1-5
D: .
V: TRBV27
size: .
DNA: TGTGCCAGCAGTTTATCTCAATATCAGCCCCAGCATTTT
CDR3: CASSLSQYQPQHF

J: TRBJ1-2
D: .
V: TRBV6-1
size: .
DNA: TGTGCCAGCAGCGCCCCAGCCTTCGGGACTAATGGCTACACCTTC
CDR3: CASSAPAFGTNGYTF

J: TRBJ1-5
D: .
V: TRBV28
size: few
DNA: TGTGCCAGCAGTTTACAGGGATTAAATCAGCCCCAGCATTTT
CDR3: CASSLQGLNQPQHF

J: TRBJ2-7
D: .
V: TRBV13
size: .
DNA: TGTGCCAGCAGCTTAGGGACGACTAGAAAATACGAGCAGTACTTC
CDR3: CASSLGTTRKYEQYF

J: TRBJ2-7
D: TRBD2
V: TRBV5-5
size: .
DNA: TGTGCCAGCTCAGGGACTAGCGGGAAGTTGATCTCCTACGAGCAGTACTTC
CDR3: CASSGTSGKLISYEQYF

J: TRBJ2-7
D: .
V: TRBV5-6
size: .
DNA: TGTGCCAGCAGCTTGGGTTCCTATCGATACGAGCAGTACTTC
CDR3: CASSLGSYRYEQYF

J: TRBJ1-5
D: TRBD1
V: TRBV6-5
size: .
DNA: TGTGCCAGCAGTTACTGGCAACAGGGGACCAATCAGCCCCAGCATTTT
CDR3: CASSYWQQGTNQPQHF

J: TRBJ2-7
D: TRBD1
V: TRBV4-1
size: .
DNA: TGCGCCAGCAGCCAAGAATATGAGGGGGCCTATTCCTACGAGCAGTACTTC
CDR3: CASSQEYEGAYSYEQYF

J: TRBJ1-1
D: .
V: TRBV7-9
size: .
DNA: TGTGCCAGCAACCCCGACCGGGCCCGGGGCGACACTGAAGCTTTCTTT
CDR3: CASNPDRARGDTEAFF

J: TRBJ1-6
D: .
V: TRBV28
size: .
DNA: TGTGCCAGCAGTCCGACACAGGGAGATAATTCACCCCTCCACTTT
CDR3: CASSPTQGDNSPLHF

J: TRBJ2-7
D: .
V: TRBV7-9
size: .
DNA: TGTGCCAGCAGCCCCAGACCCGGGACTGAAACCTACGAGCAGTACTTC
CDR3: CASSPRPGTETYEQYF

J: TRBJ2-1
D: TRBD2
V: TRBV2
size: .
DNA: TGTGCCAGCAGATCCGGGACTAGCGGGGGTAATGAGCAGTTCTTC
CDR3: CASRSGTSGGNEQFF

J: TRBJ1-2
D: .
V: TRBV19
size: .
DNA: TGTGCCAGTAGTGGTCGGGGACGGGCCCTTTTTGGCTACACCTTC
CDR3: CASSGRGRALFGYTF

J: TRBJ1-4
D: .
V: TRBV30
size: few
DNA: TGTGCCTGGAGAGGAGGTGAAAAACTGTTTTTT
CDR3: CAWRGGEKLFF

J: TRBJ1-2
D: .
V: TRBV28
size: .
DNA: TGTGCCAGCAAGATAGCTAACTATGGCTACACCTTC
CDR3: CASKIANYGYTF

J: TRBJ2-5
D: .
V: TRBV11-2
size: once
DNA: TGTGCCAGCAGCCCGTCGTGGGGGGAAGAGACCCAGTACTTC
CDR3: CASSPSWGEETQYF

J: TRBJ1-5
D: .
V: TRBV27
size: .
DNA: TGTGCCAGCAGTTCCGGACAGAATCAGCCCCAGCATTTT
CDR3: CASSSGQNQPQHF

J: TRBJ2-3
D: .
V: TRBV7-7
size: .
DNA: TGTGCCAGCAGCGCCCGAAGAACAGATACGCAGTATTTT
CDR3: CASSARRTDTQYF

J: TRBJ2-1
D: .
V: TRBV5-1
size: .
DNA: TGCGCCAGCAGCTCCCGAATGGGTGAGCAGTTCTTC
CDR3: CASSSRMGEQFF

J: TRBJ1-2
D: TRBD1
V: TRBV10-3
size: .
DNA: TGTGCCATCGCCGACCGGGACAGGGGGCCAGACTATGGCTACACCTTC
CDR3: CAIADRDRGPDYGYTF

J: TRBJ2-1
D: .
V: TRBV2
size: .
DNA: TGTGCCAGCACGGACAGTAAAGGGAATGAGCAGTTCTTC
CDR3: CASTDSKGNEQFF

J: TRBJ2-7
D: .
V: TRBV19
size: .
DNA: TGTGCCAGTAGTGACCGGGCCGAACTTTCCTACGAGCAGTACTTC
CDR3: CASSDRAELSYEQYF

J: TRBJ1-2
D: TRBD1
V: TRBV6-5
size: .
DNA: TGTGCCAGCACCCGAAAGGGGGCTGGGTTCGGCTACACCTTC
CDR3: CASTRKGAGFGYTF

J: TRBJ2-7
D: .
V: TRBV4-1
size: .
DNA: TGCGCCAGCAGCCCAACTGGGCTCGGCAACGAGCAGTACTTC
CDR3: CASSPTGLGNEQYF

J: TRBJ1-1
D: .
V: TRBV7-9
size: .
DNA: TGTGCCAGCAGCCCCCCCGGGGCCCCCACTGAAGCTTTCTTT
CDR3: CASSPPGAPTEAFF

J: TRBJ1-1
D: .
V: TRBV27
size: .
DNA: TGTGCCAGCAGTTTAGGCATTTTAGGGGGGGACACTGAAGCTTTCTTT
CDR3: CASSLGILGGDTEAFF

J: TRBJ2-5
D: .
V: TRBV6-6
size: .
DNA: TGTGCCAGCAGTTACGTCGGGGTGCAAGAGACCCAGTACTTC
CDR3: CASSYVGVQETQYF

J: TRBJ2-7
D: .
V: TRBV6-5
size: .
DNA: TGTGCCAGCAGCGAGGGACATAGCTACGAGCAGTACTTC
CDR3: CASSEGHSYEQYF

J: TRBJ2-5
D: TRBD2
V: TRBV9
size: .
DNA: TGTGCCAGCAGCGTATCCGGACTAGCGGGAGTCGTAGAGACCCAGTACTTC
CDR3: CASSVSGLAGVVETQYF

J: TRBJ2-7
D: TRBD2
V: TRBV9
size: .
DNA: TGTGCCAGCAGCGTAGCTGCTAGCGGGAGCTTCCACGAGCAGTACTTC
CDR3: CASSVAASGSFHEQYF

J: TRBJ1-1
D: .
V: TRBV28
size: .
DNA: TGTGCCAGCAGTTGGATCCGGGACCTGAACACTGAAGCTTTCTTT
CDR3: CASSWIRDLNTEAFF

J: TRBJ1-1
D: .
V: TRBV19
size: few
DNA: TGTGCCAGTAGTATAGGACAGGATGAAGCTTTCTTT
CDR3: CASSIGQDEAFF

J: TRBJ2-1
D: .
V: TRBV19
size: .
DNA: TGTGCCAGTAGCGGAACCCTCTCCTACAATGAGCAGTTCTTC
CDR3: CASSGTLSYNEQFF

J: TRBJ1-5
D: .
V: TRBV7-2
size: .
DNA: TGTGCCAGCAGCTTAGGGGGAGGGGTCTCCAATCAGCCCCAGCATTTT
CDR3: CASSLGGGVSNQPQHF

J: TRBJ2-7
D: .
V: TRBV2
size: once
DNA: TGTGCCAGCAGTGAGGCGGGCGACGAGCAGTACTTC
CDR3: CASSEAGDEQYF

J: TRBJ1-5
D: TRBD1
V: TRBV9
size: .
DNA: TGTGCCAGCAGCGGGACAGGGCGCAATCAGCCCCAGCATTTT
CDR3: CASSGTGRNQPQHF

J: TRBJ2-3
D: .
V: TRBV28
size: .
DNA: TGTGCCAGCAGTCCCGACAAGGTTCCTGGCACAGATACGCAGTATTTT
CDR3: CASSPDKVPGTDTQYF

J: TRBJ2-7
D: TRBD1
V: TRBV19
size: .
DNA: TGTGCCCGGTCCGGGACAGGGGGTATTCGGGGCTCCTACGAGCAGTACTTC
CDR3: CARSGTGGIRGSYEQYF

J: TRBJ1-5
D: .
V: TRBV28
size: .
DNA: TGTGCCAGCGCACAGTATAGCAATCAGCCCCAGCATTTT
CDR3: CASAQYSNQPQHF

J: TRBJ2-1
D: .
V: TRBV6-5
size: .
DNA: TGTGCCAGCAGTTACGACTACGGGAACGGGGATGAGCAGTTCTTC
CDR3: CASSYDYGNGDEQFF

J: TRBJ2-3
D: TRBD2
V: TRBV9
size: .
DNA: TGTGCCAGCAGAGCCCAAGGGGAGGGGCCCCAGGGCGCAGATACGCAGTATTTT
CDR3: CASRAQGEGPQGADTQYF

J: TRBJ2-7
D: .
V: TRBV4-1
size: .
DNA: TGCGCCAGCAGCCAAGATTCCGGTCACCACTACGAGCAGTACTTC
CDR3: CASSQDSGHHYEQYF

J: TRBJ1-1
D: TRBD1
V: TRBV9
size: .
DNA: TGTGCCAGCAGCGCCAGGGGGTCGAGGGACACTGAAGCTTTCTTT
CDR3: CASSARGSRDTEAFF

J: TRBJ1-1
D: .
V: TRBV7-9
size: .
DNA: TGTGCCAGCAGCTTAAACAGTTTCACTGAAGCTTTCTTT
CDR3: CASSLNSFTEAFF

J: TRBJ2-7
D: .
V: TRBV27
size: .
DNA: TGTGCCAGCAGTTTAGGCAGCGAGAGCGTCTACGAGCAGTACTTC
CDR3: CASSLGSESVYEQYF

J: TRBJ2-7
D: .
V: TRBV5-1
size: .
DNA: TGCGCCAGCAGAGAAAACGGCTACGAGCAGTACTTC
CDR3: CASRENGYEQYF

J: TRBJ2-2
D: .
V: TRBV7-8
size: .
DNA: TGTGCCAGCAGCCCTACCGACAGGTTGAGCACCGGGGAGCTGTTTTTT
CDR3: CASSPTDRLSTGELFF